A single sample is the source of the 32 T cell receptor beta chains below, sequenced in a study of T-cell memory formation after mild COVID-19. TCRdb reanalysed the 5' RACE reads using MiXCR and keeps one entry per CDR3 protein. This table has fewer than 350,000 distinct CDR3 sequences, over 15% appearing once. Input material: PBMCs or a T cell subset sorted from them (not recorded which). The origin of the receptors is a man younger than 35 who had mild COVID-19 (a few samples of this study predate the infection). Cell type and time point are not known.

The chain is built from TRBV7-9 and TRBJ2-7; no definite D call. The CDR3 is made up of 14 amino acids. V lost 1 base and J 0 bases, leaving 7 bases between the germline ends. Germline CDR1 is SEHNR and CDR2 is FQNEAQ (reference sequence). CDR3 residues: CASSLDLSSYEQYV. In DNA form, the CDR3 reads TGTGCCAGCAGCTTAGACCTGAGCTCCTACGAGCAGTACGTC.

The chain joins TRBV10-1 to TRBJ2-7, with D unclear. The CDR3 consists of 14 residues. The germline CDR1 and CDR2 sequences are WNHNN and SYGVQD (reference sequence). Trimming pared 6 bases from V and 1 base from J, leaving 13 bases between. The CDR3 DNA sequence: TGCGCCAGCAGCTCTAGGTGGTGTTCCTACGAGCAGTACTTC. Amino acid sequence: CASSSRWCSYEQYF.

A few counts support this clonotype. This chain connects TRBV4-2 to TRBJ2-3; 7 bases are shared with TRBD2. V was pared by 1 base and J by 0 bases, with 7 bases of the junction left unmatched. The CDR3 is 17 residues long. Looked up from germline, CDR1 is LGHNA and CDR2 is YNFKEQ. CDR3 amino acids: CASSQVTLASSTDTQYF. CDR3 DNA: TGTGCCAGCAGCCAAGTTACACTAGCGTCTAGCACAGATACGCAGTATTTT.

The J gene is TRBJ2-7, the V gene TRBV7-3; 8 positions match TRBD2. This CDR3 comprises 19 residues. The V gene end was trimmed by 2 bases and the J gene end by 3 bases; junction bases not matched to a gene: 18. From germline, CDR1 is SGHTA and CDR2 FQGTGA. The CDR3 here is CASSLSPEQRGTAFYEQYV. In DNA, the CDR3 is TGTGCCAGCAGCTTATCCCCCGAACAGCGGGGGACGGCCTTCTACGAGCAGTACGTC.

This clonotype showed up just a few times. V and J are TRBV7-2 and TRBJ2-3, with D tentatively TRBD2 (6 bases). Between the trimmed V and J ends, which lost 3 bases and 9 bases, there was a span of 10 bases. The CDR3 is 12 amino acids. From germline, CDR1 is SGHTA and CDR2 FQGNSA. The CDR3 loop is CASSLEGLTQYF. CDR3 bases: TGTGCCAGCAGCTTGGAGGGGCTCACGCAGTATTTT.

In its sample, this clonotype was seen many times. This chain connects TRBV9 to TRBJ2-5; no clear D. Trimming took off 0 bases at V and 7 bases at J, with 7 bases between the two ends. In germline, CDR1 is SGDLS, CDR2 YYNGEE. The CDR3 covers 12 residues. CDR3 bases: TGTGCCAGCAGCGTAGGAGTGGGGACCCAGTACTTC. Protein: CASSVGVGTQYF.

J is TRBJ1-1 and V is TRBV5-1; a weak D match, TRBD1 (6 bases). Germline V gives CDR1 SGHRS, CDR2 YFSETQ. The germline V and J ends were trimmed by 1 base and 10 bases, with 17 bases remaining between them. This CDR3 has 14 residues. CDR3 amino acids: CASSLRHRVLGAFF. CDR3 in DNA: TGCGCCAGCAGCTTGCGGCACAGGGTTTTGGGAGCTTTCTTT.

V and J are TRBV6-5 and TRBJ1-3, with D uncertain. V lost 2 bases to trimming and J lost 0 bases, with 14 bases between them. The germline V gene encodes CDR1 MNHEY and CDR2 SVGAGI. This CDR3 contains 17 residues. CDR3 nucleotide sequence: TGTGCCAGCAGTTACCTGGAGGAGTACTTCTCTGGAAACACCATATATTTT. Encoded protein: CASSYLEEYFSGNTIYF.

This clonotype was seen a few times. This chain connects TRBV7-2 to TRBJ2-5, with TRBD2 identical over 11 bases. The germline CDR1 and CDR2 sequences are SGHTA and FQGNSA. After removal of 5 bases from V and 4 bases from J, the junction contained 9 bases not matched to a gene. The CDR3 has 16 residues. The CDR3 DNA is TGTGCCAGCAGCCGTAGCGGGGGGGCCCTTATAGAGACCCAGTACTTC. As protein: CASSRSGGALIETQYF.

The chain couples TRBV20-1 to TRBJ2-4; 7 bases are a match to TRBD2. Germline assignment: CDR1 DFQATT and CDR2 SNEGSKA (reference sequence). The CDR3 extends over 13 amino acids. V gave up 3 bases and J gave up 7 bases; unmatched junction bases: 6. The CDR3 protein is CSASPPAGNIQYF. The CDR3 DNA follows: TGCAGTGCTAGCCCTCCAGCGGGGAACATTCAGTACTTC.

This sequence joins TRBV5-6 and TRBJ2-7; D might be TRBD2 (6 bases). Trimming left V 3 bases short and J 2 bases short, with 12 bases between. Germline CDR1 is SGHDT and CDR2 is YYEEEE. This CDR3 contains 14 residues. CDR3 loop: CASSSTGLTYEQYF. The CDR3 DNA follows: TGTGCCAGCAGCTCGACGGGACTCACCTACGAGCAGTACTTC.

The chain carries TRBV4-3 and TRBJ2-2, with D tentatively TRBD2 (7 bases). The CDR3 is 16 residues long. Trimming removed 0 bases at V and 5 bases at J, with 13 bases between. CDR1 LGHNA and CDR2 YSLEER come from the germline V gene. This CDR3 reads CASSQEFSGTTGELFF. The CDR3 DNA follows: TGCGCCAGCAGCCAAGAGTTCAGCGGGACAACCGGGGAGCTGTTTTTT.

This clonotype was recorded a few times. V and J are TRBV20-1 and TRBJ1-6; 8 positions agree with TRBD1. There are 13 residues in the CDR3. V shed 6 bases and J 9 bases; nucleotides not matched to a gene: 7. From germline, CDR1 is DFQATT and CDR2 SNEGSKA (reference sequence). The CDR3 nucleotides are TGCAGTGCCACTGGACAGGGAGGTTCACCCCTCCACTTT. This translates into CSATGQGGSPLHF.

The chain couples TRBV5-4 to TRBJ2-1; possibly TRBD2 for D (7 bases). Per germline, CDR1 SGHNT and CDR2 YYREEE (reference sequence). V lost 0 bases, J lost 0 bases, and 10 bases lay in between. CDR3 size: 16 residues. For the CDR3, the DNA is TGTGCCAGCAGCTTGGTCGCGGGGGCCTCCTACAATGAGCAGTTCTTC. Protein sequence: CASSLVAGASYNEQFF. Supplemented by reference TRBV5-4 and TRBJ2-1, the full variable domain reads ETGVTQSPTHLIKTRGQQVTLRCSSQSGHNTVSWYQQALGQGPQFIFQYYREEENGRGNFPPRFSGLQFPNYSSELNVNALELDDSALYLCASSLVAGASYNEQFFGPGTRLTVL.

This clonotype has more than one count but fewer than ten. The chain carries TRBV5-5 and TRBJ2-6, with no clear D. The germline CDR1 and CDR2 sequences are SGHKS and YYEKEE (reference sequence). CDR3 size: 13 residues. V was trimmed by 5 bases and J by 3 bases, leaving 6 bases between them. In nucleotides, the CDR3 is TGTGCCAGCAGAGTGGATGGGGCCAACGTCCTGACTTTC. As protein: CASRVDGANVLTF.

At least ten counts were recorded for this clonotype. This sequence joins TRBV5-1 and TRBJ2-1, with 8 bases that match TRBD1. The V and J ends lost 2 bases and 7 bases, in that order; junction bases with no gene match: 2. The CDR3 has 13 residues. CDR1 SGHRS and CDR2 YFSETQ come from the germline V gene. CDR3 sequence (DNA): TGCGCCAGCAGCTTACAGGGGGGTAATGAGCAGTTCTTC. Its protein is CASSLQGGNEQFF.

This clonotype was counted a few times. This chain uses TRBV7-3 with TRBJ2-3; D remains unclear. The CDR3 has 14 amino acids. V was clipped by 5 bases and J by 2 bases, with 11 bases between them. Germline V lookup: CDR1 SGHTA, CDR2 FQGTGA. CDR3 protein: CASSQTSDTDTQYF. The CDR3, as DNA: TGTGCCAGCAGCCAAACCTCTGACACAGATACGCAGTATTTT.

The chain recombines TRBV6-2 or TRBV6-3 with TRBJ1-6; D unresolved. Trimming took off 5 bases at V and 7 bases at J, with 9 bases between the two ends. CDR1 MNHEY and CDR2 SVGEGT come from the germline V gene. The CDR3 extends over 13 amino acids. The CDR3, as DNA: TGTGCCAGCAGTACGGACGGAAATTCACCCCTCCACTTT. Its protein product is CASSTDGNSPLHF.

This chain's CDR3 is CASSYGPGVFFEQYV. The CDR3 nucleotides read TGTGCCAGCAGTTATGGTCCCGGGGTCTTCTTCGAGCAGTACGTC. This rearrangement joins TRBV11-2 to TRBJ2-7, with a weak D call TRBD2 (5 bases). The CDR3 is 15 amino acids. V shed 6 bases and J shed 6 bases, with 21 bases lying between them. CDR1 SGHAT and CDR2 FQNNGV come from the germline V gene.

This clonotype appeared a few times. The chain employs TRBV15 and TRBJ1-3; D is unclear. CDR1 LNHNV and CDR2 YYDKDF come from the germline V gene (reference sequence). Trimming removed 4 bases from V and 4 bases from J, with 11 bases in between. This CDR3 contains 14 residues. CDR3 nucleotide sequence: TGTGCCACCAGCACGCGGGCTGGAGGAAACACCATATATTTT. Its protein is CATSTRAGGNTIYF. Full variable domain (remainder filled in from reference TRBV15 and TRBJ1-3): DAMVIQNPRYQVTQFGKPVTLSCSQTLNHNVMYWYQQKSSQAPKLLFHYYDKDFNNEADTPDNFQSRRPNTSFCFLDIRSPGLGDTAMYLCATSTRAGGNTIYFGEGSWLTVV.

In its sample, this clonotype was seen a few times. The chain joins TRBV20-1 to TRBJ2-1; D is possibly TRBD1 or TRBD2 (5 bases each). Trimming took off 3 bases at V and 0 bases at J, with 12 bases between the two ends. The CDR3 spans 15 residues. Germline-derived CDR1 and CDR2 are DFQATT and SNEGSKA (reference sequence). Here the CDR3 reads CSASVWGSSYNEQFF. CDR3 nucleotide sequence: TGCAGTGCTAGCGTTTGGGGGAGCTCCTACAATGAGCAGTTCTTC.

This clonotype was observed at least ten times. The CDR3 region is CASSQEVAGDRQFF. The CDR3 DNA reads as TGCGCCAGCAGCCAAGAAGTGGCGGGGGATCGGCAGTTCTTC. V usage is TRBV4-3 and J usage is TRBJ2-1; 7 bases line up with TRBD2. The ends lost 0 bases at V and 12 bases at J; junction bases unmatched: 8. The germline gives CDR1 LGHNA, CDR2 YSLEER. The CDR3 consists of 14 residues.

This clonotype was observed a few times. V and J are TRBV5-6 and TRBJ2-5; a weak D match, TRBD1 (5 bases). Germline lookup yields CDR1 SGHDT and CDR2 YYEEEE. Trimming stripped 3 bases from V and 5 bases from J, with 17 bases between. The CDR3 loop spans 15 amino acids. As DNA, the CDR3 is TGTGCCAGCAGCTCAGTAGGGGTCCCTATGGAGACCCAGTACTTC. Translation gives CASSSVGVPMETQYF.

The chain has TRBV20-1 and TRBJ1-5, with unresolved D. The V gene's germline CDR1 is DFQATT and CDR2 SNEGSKA (reference sequence). The CDR3 loop spans 14 amino acids. The V and J ends lost 1 base and 2 bases respectively, with 9 bases between them. CDR3 coding DNA: TGCAGTGCTAGAGCTATGGAGGGCAATCAGCCCCAGCATTTT. Protein product: CSARAMEGNQPQHF.

V usage is TRBV5-1 and J usage is TRBJ2-2, with D uncertain. The germline V gene encodes CDR1 SGHRS and CDR2 YFSETQ. V was cut by 5 bases and J by 1 base, with 12 bases left in between. The CDR3 consists of 15 residues. The CDR3 nucleotides are TGCGCCAGCAGGAAATCGGACGGGAACACCGGGGAGCTGTTTTTT. Its protein product is CASRKSDGNTGELFF.

The chain couples TRBV14 to TRBJ1-2; 8 positions agree with TRBD1. This CDR3 contains 22 residues. CDR1 and CDR2 from the germline V gene are SGHDN and FVKESK. The trim removed 3 bases at V and 2 bases at J, leaving 26 bases unmatched. CDR3 sequence (DNA): TGTGCCAGCAGCCACAAACCCTGGACAGGGAAGAGCTTAGGACAGGGAAACTATGGCTACACCTTC. Its translation is CASSHKPWTGKSLGQGNYGYTF.

This clonotype was recorded at least ten times. The V and J genes are TRBV6-1 and TRBJ2-2; D might be TRBD2 (6 bases). Trimming pared 2 bases from V and 6 bases from J, leaving 19 bases between. The CDR3 length is 17 residues. Per germline, CDR1 MNHNS and CDR2 SASEGT. CDR3 nucleotide sequence: TGTGCCAGCAGTGAAAGACTAGTGGTGATGAAACCCGGGGAGCTGTTTTTT. Translation: CASSERLVVMKPGELFF.

The genes are TRBV5-1 and TRBJ2-1; 8 nucleotides match TRBD2. The CDR3 loop spans 13 amino acids. V gave up 4 bases and J gave up 5 bases; unmatched junction bases: 2. Germline assignment: CDR1 SGHRS and CDR2 YFSETQ. CDR3 sequence reads: CASSLAGDNEQFF. CDR3 coding DNA: TGCGCCAGCAGCCTAGCGGGTGACAATGAGCAGTTCTTC. The complete variable domain, with remaining parts taken from reference TRBV5-1 and TRBJ2-1, reads KAGVTQTPRYLIKTRGQQVTLSCSPISGHRSVSWYQQTPGQGLQFLFEYFSETQRNKGNFPGRFSGRQFSNSRSEMNVSTLELGDSALYLCASSLAGDNEQFFGPGTRLTVL.

This clonotype was observed a single time. The chain employs TRBV6-2 or TRBV6-3 and TRBJ1-2; 7 nucleotides line up with TRBD1. CDR1 and CDR2 (germline): MNHEY, SVGEGT. The CDR3 sequence is 13 residues long. Unmatched junction bases numbered 9, after V lost 10 bases and J lost 4 bases. The CDR3 is CATSDREIYGYTF. The CDR3 coding sequence is TGTGCCACCTCCGACAGGGAAATCTATGGCTACACCTTC.

This clonotype was observed many times. This sequence joins TRBV12-3 or TRBV12-4 and TRBJ1-2; 9 bases are a match to TRBD1. This CDR3 has 13 residues. The ends lost 6 bases at V and 8 bases at J; junction bases unmatched: 7. The CDR3 DNA is TGTGCCAGCAGGCCGGGACAGGGATCGGGCTACACCTTC. It encodes CASRPGQGSGYTF.

This clonotype was seen a handful of times. The J gene is TRBJ2-7, the V gene TRBV5-1; D not certain. The V end was cut by 5 bases, the J end by 3 bases, with 18 bases between. The germline CDR1 and CDR2 sequences are SGHRS and YFSETQ. This CDR3 comprises 15 residues. As DNA, the CDR3 is TGCGCCAGCAGTTTCCGACTCGAGGTGAACTACGAGCAGTACTTC. Translating it yields CASSFRLEVNYEQYF.

In DNA, the CDR3 is TGTGCCAGCAGTTCACAGGGGTCAGGTCAGCCCCAGCATTTT. Its protein product is CASSSQGSGQPQHF. The rearrangement joins TRBV28 to TRBJ1-5; TRBD1 agrees at 7 bases. Trimming cost V 4 bases and J 6 bases; bases outside gene matches: 6. The CDR3 has 14 residues. Germline V CDR1 and CDR2: MDHEN, SYDVKM.